This TCR beta chain was recorded in a study of T cell repertoires in cytomegalovirus infection. The CDR3 is made up of 16 amino acids. Trimming removed 2 bases from V and 5 bases from J; junction bases left unmatched: 6. From germline, CDR1 is MNHEY and CDR2 SMNVEV (reference sequence). Using its own MiXCR run on the reads, TCRdb lists one record per CDR3 protein. The data contain just under 500,000 distinct CDR3 sequences, around 30% of them singletons. In its sample, this clonotype was seen a few times. Antigen unknown. The sequence was collected from a human donor in good health (CMV status not recorded). Some clones in this sample may be carry-over from other donors' samples. The specimen was cultured PBMCs, collected from culture after CMV antigen stimulation. The V gene is TRBV27, the J gene TRBJ2-2; 9 bases are a match to TRBD2. The CDR3 region has the DNA TGTGCCAGCAGTTTAGTCAAGGGACTAGCAACCGGGGAGCTGTTTTTT. This gives the protein CASSLVKGLATGELFF.